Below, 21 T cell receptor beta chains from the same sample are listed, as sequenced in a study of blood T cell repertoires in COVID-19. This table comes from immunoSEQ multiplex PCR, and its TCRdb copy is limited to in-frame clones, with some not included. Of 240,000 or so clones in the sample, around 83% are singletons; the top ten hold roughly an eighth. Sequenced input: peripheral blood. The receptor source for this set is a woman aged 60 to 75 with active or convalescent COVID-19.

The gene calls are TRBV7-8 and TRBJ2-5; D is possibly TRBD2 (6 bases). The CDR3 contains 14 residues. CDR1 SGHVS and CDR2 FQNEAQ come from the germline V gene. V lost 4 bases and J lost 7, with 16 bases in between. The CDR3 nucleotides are TGTGCCAGCAGCTACCTTGGGGGAGGTTGGACCCAGTACTTC. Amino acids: CASSYLGGGWTQYF.

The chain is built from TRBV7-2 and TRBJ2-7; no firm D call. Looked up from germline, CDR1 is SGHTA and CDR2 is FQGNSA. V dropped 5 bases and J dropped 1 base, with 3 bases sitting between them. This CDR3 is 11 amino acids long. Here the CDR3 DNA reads TGTGCCAGCAGCCGGTCCTACGAGCAGTACTTC. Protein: CASSRSYEQYF. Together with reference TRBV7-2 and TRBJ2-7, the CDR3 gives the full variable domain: GAGVSQSPSNKVTEKGKDVELRCDPISGHTALYWYRQSLGQGLEFLIYFQGNSAPDKSGLPSDRFSAERTGGSVSTLTIQRTQQEDSAVYLCASSRSYEQYFGPGTRLTVT.

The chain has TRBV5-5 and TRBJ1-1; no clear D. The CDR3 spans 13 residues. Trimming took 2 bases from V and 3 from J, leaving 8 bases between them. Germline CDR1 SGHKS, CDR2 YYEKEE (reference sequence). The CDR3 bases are TGTGCCAGCAGCTTCTCCGGAGACACTGAAGCTTTCTTT. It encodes CASSFSGDTEAFF.

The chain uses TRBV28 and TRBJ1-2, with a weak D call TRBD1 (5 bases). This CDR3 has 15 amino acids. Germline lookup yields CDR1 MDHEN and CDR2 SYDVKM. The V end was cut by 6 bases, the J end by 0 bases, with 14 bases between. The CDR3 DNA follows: TGTGCCAGCAGGTCTACAGGCTCCTCTAACTATGGCTACACCTTC. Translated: CASRSTGSSNYGYTF.

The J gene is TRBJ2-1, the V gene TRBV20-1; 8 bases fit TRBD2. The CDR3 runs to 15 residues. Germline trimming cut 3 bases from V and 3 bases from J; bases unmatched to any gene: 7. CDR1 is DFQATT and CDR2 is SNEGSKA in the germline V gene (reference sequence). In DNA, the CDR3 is TGCAGTGCTAGTGAGGTTAGCGGGGACTACAATGAGCAGTTCTTC. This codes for CSASEVSGDYNEQFF.

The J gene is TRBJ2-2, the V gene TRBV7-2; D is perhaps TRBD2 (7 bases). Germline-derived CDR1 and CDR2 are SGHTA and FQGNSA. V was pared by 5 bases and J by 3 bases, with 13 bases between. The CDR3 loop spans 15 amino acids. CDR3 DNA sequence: TGTGCCAGCAGCCCCTCGGGGGGCTACACCGGGGAGCTGTTTTTT. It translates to CASSPSGGYTGELFF.

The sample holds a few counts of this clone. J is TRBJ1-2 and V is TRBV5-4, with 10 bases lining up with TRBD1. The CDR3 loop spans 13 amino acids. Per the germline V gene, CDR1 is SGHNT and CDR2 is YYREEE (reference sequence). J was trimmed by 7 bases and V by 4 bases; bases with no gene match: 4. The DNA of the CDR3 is TGTGCCAGCAGCCATGACAGGGGGCCTGGCTACACCTTC. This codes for CASSHDRGPGYTF.

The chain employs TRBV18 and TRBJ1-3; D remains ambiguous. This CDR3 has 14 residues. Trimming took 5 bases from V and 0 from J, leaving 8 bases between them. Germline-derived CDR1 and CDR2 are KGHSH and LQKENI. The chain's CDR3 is CASSVTRSGNTIYF. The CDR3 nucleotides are TGTGCCAGCTCAGTTACTCGCTCTGGAAACACCATATATTTT.

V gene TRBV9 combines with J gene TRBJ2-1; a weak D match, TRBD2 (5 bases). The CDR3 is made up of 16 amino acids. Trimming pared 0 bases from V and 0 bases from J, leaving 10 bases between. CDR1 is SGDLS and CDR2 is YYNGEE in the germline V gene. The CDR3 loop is CASSVAVLASYNEQFF. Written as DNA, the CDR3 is TGTGCCAGCAGCGTAGCAGTTCTAGCCTCCTACAATGAGCAGTTCTTC.

The CDR3 sequence is CASSQWGGLGSYEQYF. CDR3 bases: TGCGCCAGCAGTCAATGGGGGGGATTGGGCTCCTACGAGCAGTACTTC. The chain has TRBV23-1 and TRBJ2-7; 7 nucleotides agree with TRBD2. TRBV23-1 is labeled an ORF, and its function is uncertain. The CDR3 length is 16 residues. Trimming cost V 1 base and J 0 bases; bases outside gene matches: 6.

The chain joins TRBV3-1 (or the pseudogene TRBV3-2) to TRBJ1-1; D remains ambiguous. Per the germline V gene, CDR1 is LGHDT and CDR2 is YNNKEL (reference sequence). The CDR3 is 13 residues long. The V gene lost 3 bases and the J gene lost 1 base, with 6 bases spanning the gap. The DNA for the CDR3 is TGTGCCAGCAGCCAGTCAGGGAACACTGAAGCTTTCTTT. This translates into CASSQSGNTEAFF.

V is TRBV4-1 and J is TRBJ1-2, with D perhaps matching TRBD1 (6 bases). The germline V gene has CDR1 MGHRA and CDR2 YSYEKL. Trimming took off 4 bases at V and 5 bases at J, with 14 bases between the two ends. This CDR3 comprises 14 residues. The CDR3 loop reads CASSPQTGQYGYTF. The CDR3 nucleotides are TGCGCCAGCAGCCCTCAGACAGGCCAATATGGCTACACCTTC.

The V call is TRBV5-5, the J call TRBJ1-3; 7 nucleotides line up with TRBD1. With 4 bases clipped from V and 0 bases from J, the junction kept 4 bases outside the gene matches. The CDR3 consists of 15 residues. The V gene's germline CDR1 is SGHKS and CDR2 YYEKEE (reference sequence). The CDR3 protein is CASSLGQSSGNTIYF. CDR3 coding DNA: TGTGCCAGCAGCCTGGGACAGTCCTCTGGAAACACCATATATTTT.

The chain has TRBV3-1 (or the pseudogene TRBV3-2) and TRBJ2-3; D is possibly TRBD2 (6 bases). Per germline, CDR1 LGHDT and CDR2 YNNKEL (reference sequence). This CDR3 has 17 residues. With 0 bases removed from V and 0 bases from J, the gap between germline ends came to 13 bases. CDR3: CASSQDPLASSTDTQYF. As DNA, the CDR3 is TGTGCCAGCAGCCAAGACCCTCTAGCGTCTAGCACAGATACGCAGTATTTT.

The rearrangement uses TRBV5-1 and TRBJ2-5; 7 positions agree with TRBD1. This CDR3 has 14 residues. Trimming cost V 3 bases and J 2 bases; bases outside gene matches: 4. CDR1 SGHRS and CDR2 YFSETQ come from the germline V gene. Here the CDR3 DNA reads TGCGCCAGCAGCTCCGGGACAGCACAAGAGACCCAGTACTTC. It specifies CASSSGTAQETQYF.

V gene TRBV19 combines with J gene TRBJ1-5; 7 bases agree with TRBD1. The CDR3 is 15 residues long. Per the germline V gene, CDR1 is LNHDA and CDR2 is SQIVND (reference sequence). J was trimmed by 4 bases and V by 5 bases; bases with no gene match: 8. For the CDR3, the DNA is TGTGCCAGTAGTGCTGGGGCAGGGGGAAATCAGCCCCAGCATTTT. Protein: CASSAGAGGNQPQHF.

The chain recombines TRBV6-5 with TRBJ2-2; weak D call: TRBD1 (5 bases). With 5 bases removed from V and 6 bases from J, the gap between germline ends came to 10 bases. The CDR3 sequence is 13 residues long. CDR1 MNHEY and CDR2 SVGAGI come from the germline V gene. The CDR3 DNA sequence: TGTGCCAGCAGTCCCCAGGGTTCCGGGGAGCTGTTTTTT. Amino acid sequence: CASSPQGSGELFF.

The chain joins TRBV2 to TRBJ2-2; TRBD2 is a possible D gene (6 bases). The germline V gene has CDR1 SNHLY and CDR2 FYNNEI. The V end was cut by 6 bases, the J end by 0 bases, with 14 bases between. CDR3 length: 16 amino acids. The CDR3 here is CASSPLADPNTGELFF. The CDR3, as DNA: TGTGCCAGCAGCCCATTAGCGGACCCGAACACCGGGGAGCTGTTTTTT.

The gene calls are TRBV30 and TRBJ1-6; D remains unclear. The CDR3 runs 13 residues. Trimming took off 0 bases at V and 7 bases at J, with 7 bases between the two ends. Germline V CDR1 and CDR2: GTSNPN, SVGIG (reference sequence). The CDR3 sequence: CAWSVDNNSPLHF. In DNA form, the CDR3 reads TGTGCCTGGAGTGTAGACAACAATTCACCCCTCCACTTT. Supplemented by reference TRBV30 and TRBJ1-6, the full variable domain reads SQTIHQWPATLVQPVGSPLSLECTVEGTSNPNLYWYRQAAGRGLQLLFYSVGIGQISSEVPQNLSASRPQDRQFILSSKKLLLSDSGFYLCAWSVDNNSPLHFGNGTRLTVT.

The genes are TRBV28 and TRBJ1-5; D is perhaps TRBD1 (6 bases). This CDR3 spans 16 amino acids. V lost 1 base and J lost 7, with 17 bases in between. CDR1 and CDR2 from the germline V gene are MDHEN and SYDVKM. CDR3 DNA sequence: TGTGCCAGCAGTTTATCGGTACAGGGAAGGGGGCAGCCCCAGCATTTT. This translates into CASSLSVQGRGQPQHF.

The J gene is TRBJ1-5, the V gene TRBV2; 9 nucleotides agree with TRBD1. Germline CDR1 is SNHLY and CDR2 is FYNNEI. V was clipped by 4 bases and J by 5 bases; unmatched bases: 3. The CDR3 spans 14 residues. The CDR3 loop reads CASSVGQGYQPQHF. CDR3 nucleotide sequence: TGTGCCAGCAGTGTAGGACAGGGGTATCAGCCCCAGCATTTT.